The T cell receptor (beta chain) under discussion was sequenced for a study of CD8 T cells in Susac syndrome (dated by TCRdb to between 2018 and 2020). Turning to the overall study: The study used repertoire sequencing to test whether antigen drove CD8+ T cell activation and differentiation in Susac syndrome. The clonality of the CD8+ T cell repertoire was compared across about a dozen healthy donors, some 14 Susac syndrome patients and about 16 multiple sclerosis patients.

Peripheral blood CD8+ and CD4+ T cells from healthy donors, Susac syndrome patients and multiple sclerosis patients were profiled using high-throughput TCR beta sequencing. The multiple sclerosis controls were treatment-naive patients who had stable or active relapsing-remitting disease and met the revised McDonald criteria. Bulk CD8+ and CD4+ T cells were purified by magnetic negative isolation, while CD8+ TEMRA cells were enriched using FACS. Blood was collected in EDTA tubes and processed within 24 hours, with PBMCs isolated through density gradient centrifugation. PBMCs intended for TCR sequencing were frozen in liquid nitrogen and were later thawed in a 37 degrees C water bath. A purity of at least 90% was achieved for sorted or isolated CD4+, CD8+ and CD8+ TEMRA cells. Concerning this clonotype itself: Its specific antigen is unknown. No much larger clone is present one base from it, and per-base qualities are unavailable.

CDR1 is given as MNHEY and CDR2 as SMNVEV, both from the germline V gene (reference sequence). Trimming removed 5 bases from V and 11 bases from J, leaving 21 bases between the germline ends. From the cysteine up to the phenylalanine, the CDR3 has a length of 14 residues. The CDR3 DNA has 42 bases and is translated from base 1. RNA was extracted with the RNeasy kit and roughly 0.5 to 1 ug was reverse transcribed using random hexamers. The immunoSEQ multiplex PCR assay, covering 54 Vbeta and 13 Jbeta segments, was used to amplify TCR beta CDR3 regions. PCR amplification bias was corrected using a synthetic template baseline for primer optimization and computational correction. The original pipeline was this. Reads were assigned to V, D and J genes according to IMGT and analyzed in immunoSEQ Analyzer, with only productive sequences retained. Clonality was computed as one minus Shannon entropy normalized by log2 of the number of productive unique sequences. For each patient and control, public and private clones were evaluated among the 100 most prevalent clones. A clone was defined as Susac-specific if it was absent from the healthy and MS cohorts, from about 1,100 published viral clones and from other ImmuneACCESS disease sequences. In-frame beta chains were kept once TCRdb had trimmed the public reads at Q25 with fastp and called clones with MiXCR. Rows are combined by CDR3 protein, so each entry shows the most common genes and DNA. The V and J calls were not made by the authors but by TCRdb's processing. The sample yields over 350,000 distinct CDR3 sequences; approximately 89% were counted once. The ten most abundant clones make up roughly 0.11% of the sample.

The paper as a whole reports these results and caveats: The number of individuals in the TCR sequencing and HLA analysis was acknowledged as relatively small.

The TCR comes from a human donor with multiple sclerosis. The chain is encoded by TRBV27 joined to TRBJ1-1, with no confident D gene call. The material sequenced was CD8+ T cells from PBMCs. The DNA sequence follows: TGTGCCAGCAGTGACACCGGGAGCCACCAAGGGGCTTTCTTT. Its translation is CASSDTGSHQGAFF.